This TCR beta chain was found in a study of post-analysis software for immune sequencing data (dated by TCRdb to between 2014 and 2016). Looking at the study overall: Relapsing-remitting, secondary progressive and progressive-relapsing multiple sclerosis were recorded as disease courses, and subtype annotation was lacking for some patients. A subset of samples was prepared in parallel using single-end sample barcoding, then pooled and co-amplified after Illumina adapter ligation. The patient repertoires were compared against more than 10 previously published healthy control repertoires obtained from donors aged roughly 6 to 26 years. Here is what the overall study found, with its caveats: Multiple sclerosis patients had significantly lower normalized Chao1 diversity than controls, a result that suggests substantial peripheral T-cell clonal expansion. Strong co-clustering of samples prepared in the same batch was shown by direct clustering with F measure, prompting a batch-effect correction. Roughly 5 TRBV segments, including TRBV5-6, TRBV5-1 and TRBV20-1, were significantly more frequent in patients than controls. The multiple sclerosis patient group was slightly younger than the control group.

CDR1 MNHEY and CDR2 SVGAGI were looked up in the germline V gene. The CDR3 spans 13 residues, from the cysteine through the phenylalanine. The DNA shown is the 39-base CDR3, in frame from base 1. To demonstrate the VDJtools post-analysis software, the study profiled TCR beta repertoires from the peripheral blood of about a dozen young patients with multiple sclerosis. The multiple sclerosis patients were children and adolescents between roughly 6 and 16 years of age. Receptor amplification or capture employed PCR. Instrument on record: Illumina HiSeq 2500. Unique molecular identifiers were incorporated into TCR beta cDNA libraries to reduce PCR and sequencing biases. Per 1 to 10 million input T cells, roughly 0.5 million cDNA molecules were obtained, such that each molecule approximated one T cell. The patient libraries were prepared and sequenced with the same protocol used for the earlier healthy control dataset. Within a given batch, samples were prepared together, multiplexed and sequenced on the same HiSeq lane. The study's own analysis went as follows. MIGEC handled the raw barcoded reads, throwing out single-read molecular identifier groups before consensus assembly and CDR3 extraction. VDJtools was used for post-analysis of the clonotype tables, with diversity normalized by down-sampling every dataset to the smallest sample size. In repertoire overlap clustering, CDR3 amino acid sequences, but not nucleotide sequences, were matched to correct batch-related cross-sample contamination. Starting from the raw public reads, TCRdb applied fastp trimming at Q25, assembled clones with MiXCR and retained in-frame beta chains. Here each entry gathers all rows of one CDR3 protein and keeps the most common genes and DNA. The V and J calls come from TCRdb's annotation, not from the publication. For this sample there are about 540,000 distinct CDR3 sequences; around 34% appear just once. The ten largest account for about 6% of the sample.

About this clonotype: It lacks a known antigen. An end of the junction differs from the germline gene, which may be a read error.

The rearrangement joined TRBV6-5 to TRBJ2-5, with the D gene too uncertain to name. This clonotype originated in a girl aged 2-17 years with multiple sclerosis. The sample comprised blood. At the DNA level, the sequence is TGTACCAGCACGGTCTCTGGCCAAGAGACCCAGTACTTC. It codes for CTSTVSGQETQYF.